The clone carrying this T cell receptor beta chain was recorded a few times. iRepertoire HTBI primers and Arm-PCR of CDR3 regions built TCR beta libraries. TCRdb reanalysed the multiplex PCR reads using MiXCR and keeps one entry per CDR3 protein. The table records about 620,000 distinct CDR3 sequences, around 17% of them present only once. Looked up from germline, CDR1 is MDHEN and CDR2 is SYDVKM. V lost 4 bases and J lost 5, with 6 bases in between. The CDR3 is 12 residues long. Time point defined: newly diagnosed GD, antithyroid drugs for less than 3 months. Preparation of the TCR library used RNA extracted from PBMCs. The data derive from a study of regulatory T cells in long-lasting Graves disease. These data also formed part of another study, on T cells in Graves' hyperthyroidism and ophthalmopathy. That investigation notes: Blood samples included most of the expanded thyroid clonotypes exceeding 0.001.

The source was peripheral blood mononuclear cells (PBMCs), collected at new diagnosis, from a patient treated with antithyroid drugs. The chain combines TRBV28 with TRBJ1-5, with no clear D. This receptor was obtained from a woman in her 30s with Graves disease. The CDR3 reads CASSSGHQPQHF. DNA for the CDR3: TGTGCCAGCAGTTCCGGACATCAGCCCCAGCATTTT.